The text below deals with one T cell receptor beta chain. Antigen unknown. V gave up 4 bases and J gave up 5 bases, with 14 bases separating them. The CDR3 is 14 residues long. In germline, CDR1 is SGHTA, CDR2 FQGNSA. These data are taken from a study of blood T cells in healthy people across ages. Overall study results and limits: Diversity of TCR beta per million T cells declined in a roughly linear way with age.

It was with a sample-barcoded 5' primer and a J-beta primer mix that a second PCR of about 6 to 12 cycles was run. TCRdb re-called the 5' RACE reads through MiXCR, storing one row per CDR3 protein. The sample lists around 1,000,000 distinct CDR3 sequences, about 23% occurring once. The same specimen was also included in a second study, on T cells of mothers and their children.

The receptor was derived from a girl aged 2-10 years in good health. The sequenced sample consisted of blood. This chain connects TRBV7-2 to TRBJ1-1; the D gene is possibly TRBD1 (6 bases). CDR3 in DNA: TGTGCCAGCAGCTCCGAACCGAGGGGGACTGAAGCTTTCTTT. It specifies CASSSEPRGTEAFF.